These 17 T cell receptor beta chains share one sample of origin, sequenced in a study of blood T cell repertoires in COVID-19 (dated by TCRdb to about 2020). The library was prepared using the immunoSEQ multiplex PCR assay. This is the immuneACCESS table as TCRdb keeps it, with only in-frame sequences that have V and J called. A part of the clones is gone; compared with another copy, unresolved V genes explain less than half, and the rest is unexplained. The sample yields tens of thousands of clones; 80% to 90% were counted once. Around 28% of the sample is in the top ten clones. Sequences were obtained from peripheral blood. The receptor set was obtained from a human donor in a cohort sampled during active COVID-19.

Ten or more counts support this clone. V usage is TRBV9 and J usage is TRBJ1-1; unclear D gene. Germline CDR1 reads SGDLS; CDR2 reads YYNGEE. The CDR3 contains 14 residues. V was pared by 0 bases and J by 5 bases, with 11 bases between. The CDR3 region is CASSVELVQTEAFF. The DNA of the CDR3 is TGTGCCAGCAGCGTAGAATTGGTGCAGACTGAAGCTTTCTTT.

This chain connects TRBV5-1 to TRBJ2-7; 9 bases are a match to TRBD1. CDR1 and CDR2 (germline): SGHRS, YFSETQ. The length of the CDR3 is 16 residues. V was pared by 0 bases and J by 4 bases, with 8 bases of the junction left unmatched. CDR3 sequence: CASSLAPGTGLYEQYF. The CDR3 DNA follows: TGCGCCAGCAGCTTGGCCCCCGGGACAGGGCTATACGAGCAGTACTTC.

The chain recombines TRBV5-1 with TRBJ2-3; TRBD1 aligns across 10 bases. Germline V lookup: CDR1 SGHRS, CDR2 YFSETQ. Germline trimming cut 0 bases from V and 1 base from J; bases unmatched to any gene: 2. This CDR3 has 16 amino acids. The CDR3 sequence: CASSLGDRGGTDTQYF. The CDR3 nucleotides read TGCGCCAGCAGCTTGGGGGACAGGGGAGGCACAGATACGCAGTATTTT.

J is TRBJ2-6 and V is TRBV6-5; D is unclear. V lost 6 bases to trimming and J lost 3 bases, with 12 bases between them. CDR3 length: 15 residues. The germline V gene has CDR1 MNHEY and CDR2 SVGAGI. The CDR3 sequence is CASRTGGRGANVLTF. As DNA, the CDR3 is TGTGCCAGCAGAACCGGCGGCCGTGGGGCCAACGTCCTGACTTTC.

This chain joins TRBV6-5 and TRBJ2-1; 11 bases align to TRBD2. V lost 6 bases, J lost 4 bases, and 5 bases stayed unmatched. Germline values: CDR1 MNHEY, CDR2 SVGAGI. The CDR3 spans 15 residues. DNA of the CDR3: TGTGCCAGCAGCCCGGGACTAGCGGCTTACAATGAGCAGTTCTTC. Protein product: CASSPGLAAYNEQFF.

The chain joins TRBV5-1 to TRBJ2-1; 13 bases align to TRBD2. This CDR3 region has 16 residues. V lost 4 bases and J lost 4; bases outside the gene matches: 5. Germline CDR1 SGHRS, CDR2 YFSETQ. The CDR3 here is CASSLRLAGGYNEQFF. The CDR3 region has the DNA TGCGCCAGCAGCCTACGACTAGCGGGAGGTTACAATGAGCAGTTCTTC.

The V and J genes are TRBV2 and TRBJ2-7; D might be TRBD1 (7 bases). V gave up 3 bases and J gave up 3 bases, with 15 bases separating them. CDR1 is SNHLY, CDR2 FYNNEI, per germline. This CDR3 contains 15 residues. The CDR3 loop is CASSEGGQRFYEQYF. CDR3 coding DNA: TGTGCCAGCAGTGAGGGGGGACAGCGATTCTACGAGCAGTACTTC.

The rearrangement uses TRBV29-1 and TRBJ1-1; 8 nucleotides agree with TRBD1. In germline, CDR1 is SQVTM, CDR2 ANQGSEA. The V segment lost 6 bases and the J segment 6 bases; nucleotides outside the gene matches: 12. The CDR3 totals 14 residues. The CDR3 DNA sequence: TGCAGCGTGAGATTTACAGGGGGTAAGGCTGAAGCTTTCTTT. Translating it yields CSVRFTGGKAEAFF. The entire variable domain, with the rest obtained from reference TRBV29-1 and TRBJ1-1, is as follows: SAVISQKPSRDICQRGTSLTIQCQVDSQVTMMFWYRQQPGQSLTLIATANQGSEATYESGFVIDKFPISRPNLTFSTLTVSNMSPEDSSIYLCSVRFTGGKAEAFFGQGTRLTVV.

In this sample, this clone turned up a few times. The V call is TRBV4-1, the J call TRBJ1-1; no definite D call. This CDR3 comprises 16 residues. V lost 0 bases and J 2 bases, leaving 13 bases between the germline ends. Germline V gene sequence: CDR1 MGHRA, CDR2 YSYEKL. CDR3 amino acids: CASSQDPGRVNTEAFF. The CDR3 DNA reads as TGCGCCAGCAGCCAAGATCCCGGGCGGGTAAACACTGAAGCTTTCTTT.

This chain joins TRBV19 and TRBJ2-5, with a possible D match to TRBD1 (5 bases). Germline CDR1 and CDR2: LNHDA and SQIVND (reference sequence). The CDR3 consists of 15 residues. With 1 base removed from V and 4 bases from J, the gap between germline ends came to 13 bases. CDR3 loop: CASSIGPARGETQYF. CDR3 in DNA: TGTGCCAGTAGTATAGGCCCAGCAAGGGGAGAGACCCAGTACTTC. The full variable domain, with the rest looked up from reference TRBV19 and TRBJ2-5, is DGGITQSPKYLFRKEGQNVTLSCEQNLNHDAMYWYRQDPGQGLRLIYYSQIVNDFQKGDIAEGYSVSREKKESFPLTVTSAQKNPTAFYLCASSIGPARGETQYFGPGTRLLVL.

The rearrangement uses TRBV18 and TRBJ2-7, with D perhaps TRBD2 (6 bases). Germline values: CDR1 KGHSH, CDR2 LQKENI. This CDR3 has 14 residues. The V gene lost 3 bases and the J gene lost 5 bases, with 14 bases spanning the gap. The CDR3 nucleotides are TGTGCCAGCTCACCCTCCGCTGGGACTCACGAGCAGTACTTC. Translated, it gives CASSPSAGTHEQYF.

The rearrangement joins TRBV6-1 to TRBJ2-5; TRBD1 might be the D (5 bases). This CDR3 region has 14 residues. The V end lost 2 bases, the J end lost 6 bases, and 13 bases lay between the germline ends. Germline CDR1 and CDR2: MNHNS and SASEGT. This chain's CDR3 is CASSESQGRQTQYF. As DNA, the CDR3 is TGTGCCAGCAGTGAATCCCAGGGTAGGCAGACCCAGTACTTC.

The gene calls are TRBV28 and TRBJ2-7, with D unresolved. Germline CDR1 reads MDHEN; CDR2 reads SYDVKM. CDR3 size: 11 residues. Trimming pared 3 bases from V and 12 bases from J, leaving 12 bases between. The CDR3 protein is CASSLRLLRYF. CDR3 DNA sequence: TGTGCCAGCAGTTTGAGGTTGCTGAGGTACTTC.

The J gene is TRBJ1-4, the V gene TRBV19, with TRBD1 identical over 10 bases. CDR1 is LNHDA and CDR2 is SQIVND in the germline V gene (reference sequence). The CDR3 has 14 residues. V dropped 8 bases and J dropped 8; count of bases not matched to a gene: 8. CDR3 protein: CASGQTGGREKLFF. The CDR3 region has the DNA TGTGCCAGTGGCCAGACAGGGGGCCGCGAAAAACTGTTTTTT.

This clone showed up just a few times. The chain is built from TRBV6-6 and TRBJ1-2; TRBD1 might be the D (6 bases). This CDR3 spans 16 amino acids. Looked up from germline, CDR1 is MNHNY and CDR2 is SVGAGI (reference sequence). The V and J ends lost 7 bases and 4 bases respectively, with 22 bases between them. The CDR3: CASTPSRGARGYGYTF. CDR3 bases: TGTGCCAGCACCCCTTCGCGGGGGGCGCGGGGCTATGGCTACACCTTC.

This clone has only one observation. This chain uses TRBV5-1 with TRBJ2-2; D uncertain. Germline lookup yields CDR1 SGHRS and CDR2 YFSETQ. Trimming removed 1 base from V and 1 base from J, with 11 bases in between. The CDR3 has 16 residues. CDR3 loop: CASSLTSGLNTGELFF. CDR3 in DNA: TGCGCCAGCAGCTTGACCTCAGGATTGAACACCGGGGAGCTGTTTTTT.

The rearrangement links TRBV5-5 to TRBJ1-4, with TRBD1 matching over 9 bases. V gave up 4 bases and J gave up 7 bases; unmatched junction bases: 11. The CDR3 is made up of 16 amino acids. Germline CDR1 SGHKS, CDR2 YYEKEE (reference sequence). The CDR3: CASSLPPGQGSEKLFF. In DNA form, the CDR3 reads TGTGCCAGCAGCCTGCCCCCGGGACAGGGTAGTGAAAAACTGTTTTTT. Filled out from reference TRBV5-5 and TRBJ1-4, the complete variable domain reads DAGVTQSPTHLIKTRGQQVTLRCSPISGHKSVSWYQQVLGQGPQFIFQYYEKEERGRGNFPDRFSARQFPNYSSELNVNALLLGDSALYLCASSLPPGQGSEKLFFGSGTQLSVL.